This T cell receptor (beta chain) was sequenced for a study of blood T cells in healthy people across ages (dated by TCRdb to between 2014 and 2017). For the study in its entirety: In model experiments, template switching captured roughly one uniquely barcoded TCR beta cDNA molecule for every two T cells. Age-related changes in TCR beta repertoire diversity were measured in the study by deep sequencing normalized with unique cDNA molecular identifiers. Donors were grouped into four age groups: young (average about 15 years), middle-aged (approximately 41), aged (approximately 67) and long-lived (just over 80). To avoid experimental bias, donors of different ages were randomly spread across the sequencing lanes. The study analyzed two additional independent replicas of 1 million unique cDNA reads from the same blood draw for two donors, one aged 18 to 29 and one aged 80 or older. Findings and caveats that apply to the study as a whole: The CMV infection status of donors was not known, potentially confounding age-related changes in expanded clonotypes. Observed TCR beta diversity per million T cells fell roughly linearly with age, and a significant reduction was already apparent by age roughly 41. Estimates of total diversity from one million sequenced T cells were regarded as lower bounds and underestimates. Since profiling was done on bulk unsorted PBMCs, naive and antigen-experienced compartments could not be conclusively compared. There was a strong correlation between observed TCR beta diversity and the percentage of naive T cells measured by flow cytometry. Compared with the aged group, the long-lived group had more naive CD4+ T cells, fewer expanded clones and increased TCR diversity, a pattern suggesting age selection.

Library construction relied on 5' RACE. The sequencer was an Illumina HiSeq 2500. A second PCR of 7 to 11 cycles was performed with a sample-barcoded 5' primer and a J-beta primer mix. A template-switch 5' adaptor carrying 12 random nucleotides introduced a unique molecular identifier onto each TCR beta cDNA molecule. Each sample yielded at least 3 million CDR3-containing paired-end reads. First-strand cDNA synthesis was performed from all RNA using the Mint cDNA synthesis kit, with priming by a TRBC-specific oligonucleotide. Following uracil-DNA glycosylase treatment, all cDNA underwent a first 18-cycle PCR with the universal primers M1SS and BC2_uni_R. Processing in the source paper ran as follows. Normalization of each sample was performed by random selection of 1 million high-quality reads, each carrying a distinct molecular identifier. Instead of being binned into consensus sequences, reads with shared molecular identifiers were discarded. MiTCR, with a Q25 quality threshold and the strictest error-elimination algorithm, was used for CDR3 identification, clonotype clustering and error correction. A nonparametric unseen species model using Euler transformation provided a lower-bound estimate of total TCR beta diversity. The public sequencing data were trimmed at Q25 with fastp and processed into clonotypes with MiXCR by TCRdb, which kept only in-frame beta chains. Rows with one shared CDR3 protein collapse into an entry with the most common genes and DNA. TCRdb's processing, not the authors' own work, is the source of the V and J calls. Across this sample there are about 620,000 distinct CDR3 sequences, with roughly 21% seen only once. Jointly, the top ten make up approximately 3.6% of the sample.

The V end gives up 4 bases and the J end 0 bases, leaving 3 bases in the junction not matched to a gene. Including cysteine and phenylalanine, the CDR3 has 16 amino acids. The read is trimmed to its CDR3 DNA, 48 bases read in frame from base 1. From a lookup of the germline V gene, CDR1 and CDR2 are SNHLY and FYNNEI. There are a few counts of this clonotype. Its antigen is unknown. No base qualities exist here, and no much larger clone lies one base off it. The approximately 39 donors, aged about 6 to 95 years, were systemically healthy Caucasian individuals from Russia. Approximately 9.3 milliliters of peripheral blood were collected from each donor into EDTA-treated Vacutainer tubes. Ficoll-Paque density-gradient centrifugation was used to isolate PBMCs, with at least 6 million per sample. Trizol reagent was used to extract total RNA from PBMCs, with at least 6 micrograms per sample. The percentages of naive CD45RAhigh/CD27high T cells were determined by flow cytometry on a PBMC aliquot from every donor.

The receptor's source is a man aged 70 or older in good health. The sequencing sample was made of blood. The chain uses TRBV2 and TRBJ2-7, with TRBD2 matching 13 junction bases. The CDR3: CASSGGTSGASYEQYF. The DNA is TGTGCCAGCAGTGGGGGGACTAGCGGGGCCTCCTACGAGCAGTACTTC.